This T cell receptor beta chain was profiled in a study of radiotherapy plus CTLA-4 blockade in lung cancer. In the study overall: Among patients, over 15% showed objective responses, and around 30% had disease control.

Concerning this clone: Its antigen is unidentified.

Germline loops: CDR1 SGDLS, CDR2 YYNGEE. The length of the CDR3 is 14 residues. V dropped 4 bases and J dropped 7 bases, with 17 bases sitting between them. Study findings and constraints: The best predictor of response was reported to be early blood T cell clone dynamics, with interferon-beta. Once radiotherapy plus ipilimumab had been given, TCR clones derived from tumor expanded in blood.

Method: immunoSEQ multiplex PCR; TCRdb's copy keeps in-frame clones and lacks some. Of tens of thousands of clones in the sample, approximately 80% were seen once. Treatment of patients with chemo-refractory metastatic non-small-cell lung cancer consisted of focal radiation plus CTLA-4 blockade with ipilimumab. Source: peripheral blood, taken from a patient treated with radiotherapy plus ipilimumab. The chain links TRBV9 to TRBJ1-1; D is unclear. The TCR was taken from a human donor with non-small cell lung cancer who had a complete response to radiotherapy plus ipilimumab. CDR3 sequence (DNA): TGTGCCAGCAGCCCTCGACTCCAGACCAATGAAGCTTTCTTT. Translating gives CASSPRLQTNEAFF.